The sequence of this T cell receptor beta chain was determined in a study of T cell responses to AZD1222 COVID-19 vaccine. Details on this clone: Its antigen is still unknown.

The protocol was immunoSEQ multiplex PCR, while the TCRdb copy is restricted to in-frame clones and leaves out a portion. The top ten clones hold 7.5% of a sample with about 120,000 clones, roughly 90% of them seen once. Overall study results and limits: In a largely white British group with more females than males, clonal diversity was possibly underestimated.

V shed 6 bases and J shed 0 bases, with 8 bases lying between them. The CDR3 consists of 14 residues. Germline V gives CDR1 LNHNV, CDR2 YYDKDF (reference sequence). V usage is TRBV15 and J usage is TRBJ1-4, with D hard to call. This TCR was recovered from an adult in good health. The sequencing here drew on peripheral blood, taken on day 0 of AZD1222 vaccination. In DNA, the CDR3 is TGTGCCACCAGTTTGAGTGCAACTAATGAAAAACTGTTTTTT. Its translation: CATSLSATNEKLFF.